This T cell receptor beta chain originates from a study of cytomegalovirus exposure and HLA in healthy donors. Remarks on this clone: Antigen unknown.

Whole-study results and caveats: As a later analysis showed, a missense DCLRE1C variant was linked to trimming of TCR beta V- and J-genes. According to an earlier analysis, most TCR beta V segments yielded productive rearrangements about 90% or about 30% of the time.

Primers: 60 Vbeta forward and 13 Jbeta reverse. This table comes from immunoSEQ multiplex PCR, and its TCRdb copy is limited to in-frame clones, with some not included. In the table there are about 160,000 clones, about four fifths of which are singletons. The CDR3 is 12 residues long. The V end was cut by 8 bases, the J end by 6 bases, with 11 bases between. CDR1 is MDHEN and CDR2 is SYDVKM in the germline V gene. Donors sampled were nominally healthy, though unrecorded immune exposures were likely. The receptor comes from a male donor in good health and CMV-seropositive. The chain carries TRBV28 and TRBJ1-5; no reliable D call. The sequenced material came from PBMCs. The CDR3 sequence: CASGVVAQPQHF. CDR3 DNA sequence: TGTGCCAGCGGAGTCGTTGCTCAGCCCCAGCATTTT.